A single sample is the source of the 25 T cell receptor beta chains below, sequenced in a study of identical twins. TCRdb used MiXCR to reprocess the 5' RACE reads, holding one entry per CDR3 protein. Found here are just under 550,000 distinct CDR3 sequences, 13% to 15% of them singletons; the top ten hold about 0.4%. The data were also submitted as part of a second study, on yellow fever vaccine responses in identical twins.

Sequencing was carried out using CD4+ T cells sorted from blood. These receptor sequences come from a young woman in good health.

The chain has TRBV6-5 and TRBJ2-3; D not certain. The V gene lost 3 bases and the J gene lost 1 base, with 8 bases spanning the gap. This CDR3 is 14 amino acids long. Germline V CDR1 and CDR2: MNHEY, SVGAGI. The CDR3 is CASSYVAGTDTQYF. Here the CDR3 DNA reads TGTGCCAGCAGTTATGTTGCGGGCACAGATACGCAGTATTTT.

This clonotype showed up many times. V gene TRBV29-1 combines with J gene TRBJ2-5; D remains ambiguous. Trimming shortened V by 6 bases and J by 1 base, and 12 bases separated the two germline ends. CDR1 is SQVTM, CDR2 ANQGSEA, per germline. The CDR3 is 13 residues long. In nucleotides, the CDR3 is TGCAGCGTCCAGTCCAGCCCCCAAGAGACCCAGTACTTC. Its protein is CSVQSSPQETQYF.

This clonotype occurred a few times. This chain links TRBV5-8 with TRBJ1-1; no firm D call. The CDR3 totals 14 residues. Germline V gene sequence: CDR1 SGHTS, CDR2 YDEGEE. The V end was cut by 3 bases, the J end by 4 bases, with 13 bases between. CDR3 protein: CASSWQAKGTEAFF. The DNA of the CDR3 is TGTGCCAGCAGCTGGCAGGCCAAGGGCACTGAAGCTTTCTTT.

This clonotype was detected a few times. The V call is TRBV5-1, the J call TRBJ2-7; no clear D gene. The CDR3 spans 13 residues. Trimming removed 0 bases from V and 2 bases from J, with 6 bases in between. Germline CDR1 and CDR2: SGHRS and YFSETQ. The CDR3 protein is CASSLGSTYEQYV. CDR3 coding DNA: TGCGCCAGCAGCTTGGGATCAACCTACGAGCAGTACGTC.

The genes are TRBV20-1 and TRBJ2-2; D uncertain. Deletions cut 3 bases from V and 0 bases from J, with 5 bases between. Germline-derived CDR1 and CDR2 are DFQATT and SNEGSKA (reference sequence). The CDR3 runs 13 residues. CDR3 in amino acids: CSASGPNTGELFF. Written as DNA, the CDR3 is TGCAGTGCTAGCGGACCGAACACCGGGGAGCTGTTTTTT.

Remarks on this clonotype: The junction departs from the called germline gene at one end, perhaps through a read error. V gene TRBV3-1 combines with J gene TRBJ2-1; D is possibly TRBD1 or TRBD2 (5 bases each). Germline CDR1 reads LGHDT; CDR2 reads YNNKEL (reference sequence). The CDR3 runs to 13 residues. The CDR3 nucleotides are TGTGCCAGCACCCAAAGGGACGGCAATGAGCAGTTCTTC. Translation gives CASTQRDGNEQFF.

CDR3 sequence (DNA): TGTGCCAGCAGCTTAGAGGGACTAGCGGGCAGTGAGCAGTTCTTC. Protein product: CASSLEGLAGSEQFF. The chain has TRBV11-3 and TRBJ2-1, with 12 nucleotides matching TRBD2. The CDR3 extends over 15 amino acids. V lost 0 bases to trimming and J lost 9 bases; unmatched junction nucleotides: 3. Germline loops: CDR1 SGHNT, CDR2 YENEEA.

This clonotype occurred many times. This chain joins TRBV12-3 or TRBV12-4 and TRBJ1-1, with a possible D match to TRBD1 (5 bases). V shed 3 bases and J shed 5 bases, with 7 bases lying between them. CDR3 length equals 12 residues. CDR3 nucleotide sequence: TGTGCCAGCAGTTTTTGGGGGACTGAAGCTTTCTTT. Its translation: CASSFWGTEAFF.

This clonotype has only a few counts. The chain has TRBV12-3 or TRBV12-4 and TRBJ1-2, with D tentatively TRBD1 (6 bases). This CDR3 is built from 13 residues. Trimming stripped 5 bases from V and 2 bases from J, with 9 bases between. Here the CDR3 reads CASSQGYNYGYTF. The DNA for the CDR3 is TGTGCCAGCAGTCAGGGGTACAACTATGGCTACACCTTC.

This clonotype was observed a few times. J is TRBJ2-3 and V is TRBV7-9, with D unresolved. With 4 bases removed from V and 10 bases from J, the gap between germline ends came to 6 bases. CDR1 and CDR2 from the germline V gene are SEHNR and FQNEAQ (reference sequence). The CDR3 loop spans 10 amino acids. CDR3 bases: TGTGCCAGCAGCTCCCAGGCGCAGTATTTT. This translates into CASSSQAQYF.

CDR3 sequence reads: CASSSRQGGAFF. DNA for the CDR3: TGTGCCAGCAGCAGTCGACAGGGGGGAGCTTTCTTT. This chain joins TRBV6-5 and TRBJ1-1, with 9 bases identical to TRBD1. The CDR3 has 12 residues. Per germline, CDR1 MNHEY and CDR2 SVGAGI. The junction had 6 bases not matched to a gene; V was cut back by 6 bases and J by 10 bases.

Concerning this clonotype: Mismatch with germline at one junction end may stem from a read error. The chain couples TRBV12-3 or TRBV12-4 to TRBJ2-1; 10 nucleotides match TRBD1. The CDR3 length is 17 residues. The CDR3 region is CTSSFGPGTGDDNEQFF. In nucleotides, the CDR3 is TGTACCAGCAGTTTTGGGCCCGGGACAGGGGACGACAATGAGCAGTTCTTC.

This clonotype has a handful of counts. The rearrangement joins TRBV7-9 to TRBJ1-4; D call uncertain. Per the germline V gene, CDR1 is SEHNR and CDR2 is FQNEAQ (reference sequence). The CDR3 contains 14 residues. V shed 2 bases and J shed 4 bases, with 8 bases lying between them. In DNA form, the CDR3 reads TGTGCCAGCAGCTTAAGGGAACTTAATGAAAAACTGTTTTTT. This codes for CASSLRELNEKLFF.

This chain connects TRBV2 to TRBJ2-3, with D unresolved. V lost 5 bases to trimming and J lost 2 bases, with 20 bases between them. This CDR3 region has 17 residues. The germline V gene encodes CDR1 SNHLY and CDR2 FYNNEI. CDR3 region: CASSSRDDWRFTDTQYF. The CDR3, as DNA: TGTGCCAGCAGTTCCCGCGATGATTGGCGATTCACAGATACGCAGTATTTT.

This CDR3 reads CASSRAGEGNSPLHF. CDR3 DNA: TGTGCCAGCTCTCGGGCAGGGGAAGGGAATTCACCCCTCCACTTT. This sequence joins TRBV2 and TRBJ1-6; TRBD1 might be the D (6 bases). Trimming pared 8 bases from V and 7 bases from J, leaving 18 bases between. Germline-derived CDR1 and CDR2 are SNHLY and FYNNEI. CDR3 length: 15 amino acids.

V and J are TRBV24-1 and TRBJ2-2, with TRBD2 matching 10 bases. Germline-derived CDR1 and CDR2 are KGHDR and SFDVKD. Trimming at V came to 0 bases and at J to 0 bases, leaving 6 bases not matched to a gene. The CDR3 consists of 19 residues. In DNA form, the CDR3 reads TGTGCCACCAGTGATTTGCCCTCAGCGGGAGGGGCGAACACCGGGGAGCTGTTTTTT. This gives the protein CATSDLPSAGGANTGELFF.

V and J are TRBV20-1 and TRBJ2-1; TRBD1 matches at 10 bases. The CDR3 consists of 16 residues. Germline assignment: CDR1 DFQATT and CDR2 SNEGSKA (reference sequence). With V trimmed by 0 bases and J by 5 bases, 7 bases remained unmatched. CDR3 in amino acids: CSARDPGQGNNNEQFF. CDR3 nucleotides: TGCAGTGCTAGAGATCCGGGACAGGGGAACAACAATGAGCAGTTCTTC.

This clonotype occurred many times. The chain employs TRBV12-3 or TRBV12-4 and TRBJ1-5; D remains ambiguous. This CDR3 has 14 residues. Trimming removed 6 bases at V and 11 bases at J, with 20 bases between. CDR3 in amino acids: CASSTEEDPRAQHF. The CDR3, as DNA: TGTGCCAGCAGCACCGAAGAAGACCCTCGGGCCCAGCATTTT.

This clonotype appeared a few times. The V and J genes are TRBV20-1 and TRBJ1-1; no definite D call. Germline V CDR1 and CDR2: DFQATT, SNEGSKA (reference sequence). The V end was cut by 3 bases, the J end by 0 bases, with 14 bases between. CDR3 length equals 15 residues. Written as DNA, the CDR3 is TGCAGTGCTAGTGTACAGAGACTCATGAACACTGAAGCTTTCTTT. Translated, it gives CSASVQRLMNTEAFF.

This clonotype was observed a few times. The chain uses TRBV7-6 and TRBJ2-7, with D possibly matching TRBD1 (6 bases). This CDR3 has 15 residues. CDR1 is SGHVS, CDR2 FNYEAQ, per germline. V lost 1 base to trimming and J lost 2 bases, with 12 bases between them. CDR3 amino acids: CASSLGDKQPYEQYF. In nucleotides, the CDR3 is TGTGCCAGCAGCTTAGGGGACAAACAACCCTACGAGCAGTACTTC.

This rearrangement joins TRBV5-1 to TRBJ2-5; 7 nucleotides agree with TRBD1. The CDR3 length is 15 residues. Germline assignment: CDR1 SGHRS and CDR2 YFSETQ. V trimming: 2 bases; J trimming: 2 bases; junction bases outside the gene matches: 6. The CDR3 here is CASSLTGRGQETQYF. CDR3 sequence (DNA): TGCGCCAGCAGCTTAACGGGCAGGGGGCAAGAGACCCAGTACTTC.

The gene calls are TRBV5-5 and TRBJ2-1; TRBD2 matches at 7 bases. V shed 1 base and J 0 bases; nucleotides not matched to a gene: 10. There are 18 residues in the CDR3. Germline V gene lookup returns CDR1 SGHKS and CDR2 YYEKEE (reference sequence). The CDR3 sequence is CASSLSFGSGLSYNEQFF. DNA for the CDR3: TGTGCCAGCAGCTTGTCGTTTGGTAGCGGGCTCTCCTACAATGAGCAGTTCTTC.

Here the CDR3 DNA reads TGCAGTGCTAGAGATCCGACGGATTTCAGCTCCTATAATTCACCCCTCCACTTT. This translates into CSARDPTDFSSYNSPLHF. The gene calls are TRBV20-1 and TRBJ1-6; D not certain. Germline CDR1 reads DFQATT; CDR2 reads SNEGSKA (reference sequence). This CDR3 region has 18 residues. Trimming took 0 bases from V and 0 from J, leaving 15 bases between them.

This chain connects TRBV24-1 to TRBJ2-3; 10 nucleotides line up with TRBD1. Per germline, CDR1 KGHDR and CDR2 SFDVKD. The CDR3 has 16 amino acids. Germline trimming cut 4 bases from V and 2 bases from J; bases unmatched to any gene: 5. CDR3 nucleotides: TGTGCCACCAGTGAGGCCGGGACAGGGGACACAGATACGCAGTATTTT. This gives the protein CATSEAGTGDTDTQYF.

The J gene is TRBJ2-4, the V gene TRBV5-1; 9 bases match TRBD1. The V gene's germline CDR1 is SGHRS and CDR2 YFSETQ. After removal of 3 bases from V and 5 bases from J, the junction contained 12 bases not matched to a gene. This CDR3 has 17 amino acids. This chain's CDR3 is CASSSGQGIEAENIQYF. DNA for the CDR3: TGCGCCAGCAGCTCGGGACAGGGTATCGAGGCCGAAAACATTCAGTACTTC.